What follows are 17 T cell receptor beta chains derived from one specimen sequenced in a study of cytomegalovirus exposure and HLA in healthy donors. PCR primers comprised 60 Vbeta and 13 Jbeta primers. The data were produced by immunoSEQ multiplex PCR, yet TCRdb's version contains in-frame clones alone and is incomplete. The sample gives over 100,000 clones, about 60% of which show up once; 2% to 2.5% is in the top ten. The sequenced material came from PBMCs. These receptors were collected from a woman in her thirties in good health and CMV-seronegative.

The CDR3 sequence: CASSSDIANYGYTF. The CDR3 DNA reads as TGTGCCAGCAGTTCGGACATAGCAAACTATGGCTACACCTTC. The chain uses TRBV6-5 and TRBJ1-2; TRBD1 might be the D (5 bases). CDR1 is MNHEY and CDR2 is SVGAGI in the germline V gene. The V and J ends lost 4 bases and 2 bases respectively, with 11 bases between them. The CDR3 totals 14 residues.

In its sample, this clone was seen a few times. The chain has TRBV6-5 and TRBJ2-3; 11 bases line up with TRBD2. There are 16 residues in the CDR3. V was pared by 2 bases and J by 4 bases, with 5 bases of the junction left unmatched. Looked up from germline, CDR1 is MNHEY and CDR2 is SVGAGI. The CDR3 loop is CASSYQLAGGADTQYF. CDR3 nucleotide sequence: TGTGCCAGCAGTTACCAGCTAGCGGGAGGCGCAGATACGCAGTATTTT.

This clone turned up a few times. The chain is built from TRBV6-4 and TRBJ2-2, with D hard to call. The CDR3 sequence is 13 residues long. The germline V gene has CDR1 MRHNA and CDR2 SNTAGT. V gave up 6 bases and J gave up 1 base, with 6 bases separating them. CDR3 coding DNA: TGTGCCAGCAGCCCTATGAACACCGGGGAGCTGTTTTTT. As protein: CASSPMNTGELFF.

This clone was detected only a few times. The DNA for the CDR3 is TGTGCCAGCAGTCGACAGGATGAAAAACTGTTTTTT. Its translation is CASSRQDEKLFF. V usage is TRBV6-1 and J usage is TRBJ1-4, with a weak D call TRBD1 (6 bases). CDR3 length: 12 amino acids. The ends were cut back, 5 bases at V and 6 bases at J, with 7 bases in the middle. Germline V gives CDR1 MNHNS, CDR2 SASEGT.

The CDR3 here is CASSGRSSYNEQFF. CDR3 DNA: TGTGCCAGCAGTGGGAGGAGCTCCTACAATGAGCAGTTCTTC. This chain joins TRBV28 and TRBJ2-1; D is perhaps TRBD2 (6 bases). Germline CDR1 reads MDHEN; CDR2 reads SYDVKM. This CDR3 spans 14 amino acids. V was pared by 5 bases and J by 0 bases, with 8 bases between.

This chain uses TRBV11-3 with TRBJ2-1, with 13 positions matching TRBD2. V lost 3 bases to trimming and J lost 0 bases; unmatched junction nucleotides: 2. The length of the CDR3 is 17 residues. Germline CDR1 and CDR2: SGHNT and YENEEA. CDR3 residues: CASSFGTSGASYNEQFF. CDR3 sequence (DNA): TGTGCCAGCAGCTTTGGGACTAGCGGGGCCTCCTACAATGAGCAGTTCTTC.

Notes on this clone: The limits of the CDR3 on the DNA are not certain, so only TCRdb's listed CDR3 is given. This chain connects TRBV7-9 to TRBJ2-1; the table names TRBD1, a call not compared with the DNA. CDR1 and CDR2 from the germline V gene are SEHNR and FQNEAQ (reference sequence). The CDR3 adds up to 16 amino acids, both ends counted. CDR3 amino acids: CASILADTLSYNEQFF.

The chain links TRBV5-1 to TRBJ2-1, with 11 positions matching TRBD2. The CDR3 is 15 residues long. Germline assignment: CDR1 SGHRS and CDR2 YFSETQ. V shed 3 bases and J 3 bases; nucleotides not matched to a gene: 2. CDR3: CASSYLAGGYNEQFF. Written as DNA, the CDR3 is TGCGCCAGCAGCTACCTAGCGGGAGGCTACAATGAGCAGTTCTTC.

The chain recombines TRBV4-2 with TRBJ1-5; perhaps TRBD1 as D (6 bases). The germline gives CDR1 LGHNA, CDR2 YNFKEQ. V lost 5 bases and J 6 bases, leaving 14 bases between the germline ends. The CDR3 totals 14 residues. The CDR3 spells CASSVPGVGQPQHF. CDR3 nucleotides: TGTGCCAGCAGCGTCCCAGGGGTAGGTCAGCCCCAGCATTTT.

The rearrangement joins TRBV5-1 to TRBJ1-6; 8 bases map to TRBD1. This CDR3 spans 15 amino acids. With V trimmed by 4 bases and J by 9 bases, 9 bases remained unmatched. CDR1 and CDR2 from the germline V gene are SGHRS and YFSETQ. CDR3 region: CASSASGGEGSPLHF. CDR3 nucleotide sequence: TGCGCCAGCAGCGCTTCAGGGGGCGAAGGTTCACCCCTCCACTTT. Filled out from reference TRBV5-1 and TRBJ1-6, the complete variable domain reads KAGVTQTPRYLIKTRGQQVTLSCSPISGHRSVSWYQQTPGQGLQFLFEYFSETQRNKGNFPGRFSGRQFSNSRSEMNVSTLELGDSALYLCASSASGGEGSPLHFGNGTRLTVT.

The rearrangement uses TRBV27 and TRBJ2-2, with 12 positions matching TRBD2. Trimming removed 3 bases from V and 8 bases from J; junction bases left unmatched: 13. Germline V gene lookup returns CDR1 MNHEY and CDR2 SMNVEV (reference sequence). The CDR3 totals 18 residues. CDR3 sequence (DNA): TGTGCCAGCAGTTTGACGGGACTAGCGGGCATCTCCGCAGGGGAGCTGTTTTTT. Translation: CASSLTGLAGISAGELFF.

The V call is TRBV7-8, the J call TRBJ2-1, with D unresolved. Trimming pared 0 bases from V and 1 base from J, leaving 10 bases between. This CDR3 comprises 16 residues. The V gene's germline CDR1 is SGHVS and CDR2 FQNEAQ. The CDR3, as DNA: TGTGCCAGCAGCTTAGCCCGAGGCAGATCCTACAATGAGCAGTTCTTC. As protein: CASSLARGRSYNEQFF.

This chain uses TRBV29-1 with TRBJ2-7, with D possibly being TRBD1 (5 bases). The CDR3 has 13 residues. CDR1 SQVTM and CDR2 ANQGSEA come from the germline V gene. The V end was cut by 4 bases, the J end by 3 bases, with 13 bases between. The CDR3 sequence is CSVVGDSLYEQYF. CDR3 coding DNA: TGCAGCGTTGTAGGTGACAGTCTCTACGAGCAGTACTTC.

The chain links TRBV6-6 to TRBJ1-5, with no clear D. This CDR3 comprises 15 residues. Germline V gene sequence: CDR1 MNHNY, CDR2 SVGAGI (reference sequence). V was trimmed by 2 bases and J by 4 bases, leaving 12 bases between them. In nucleotides, the CDR3 is TGTGCCAGCAGTTACGTAAGTGGCAAAAATCAGCCCCAGCATTTT. Amino acids: CASSYVSGKNQPQHF.

The chain employs TRBV4-1 and TRBJ2-7, with 9 bases aligning to TRBD2. The germline CDR1 and CDR2 sequences are MGHRA and YSYEKL. Losses at the gene ends were 1 base for V and 4 bases for J; bases not matched to a gene: 8. The CDR3 consists of 16 residues. CDR3 region: CASSQVGGRAEYEQYF. The CDR3 DNA follows: TGCGCCAGCAGCCAAGTCGGCGGGAGGGCCGAGTACGAGCAGTACTTC.

The chain couples TRBV10-2 to TRBJ2-7, with D maybe TRBD2 (6 bases). The CDR3 runs 16 residues. Per germline, CDR1 WSHSY and CDR2 SAAADI. V was clipped by 6 bases and J by 7 bases, with 25 bases between them. The CDR3 loop reads CASSHRGGARMGEQYF. The DNA for the CDR3 is TGCGCCAGCAGCCACCGCGGCGGGGCCAGGATGGGGGAGCAGTACTTC.

The chain links TRBV5-1 to TRBJ1-4; tentative D call: TRBD1 (5 bases). CDR1 is SGHRS and CDR2 is YFSETQ in the germline V gene. V lost 4 bases, J lost 8 bases, and 12 bases lay in between. This CDR3 comprises 13 residues. CDR3 coding DNA: TGCGCCAGCAGCGACTTCGGGGGGGAAAAACTGTTTTTT. This encodes CASSDFGGEKLFF. Filled out from reference TRBV5-1 and TRBJ1-4, the complete variable domain reads KAGVTQTPRYLIKTRGQQVTLSCSPISGHRSVSWYQQTPGQGLQFLFEYFSETQRNKGNFPGRFSGRQFSNSRSEMNVSTLELGDSALYLCASSDFGGEKLFFGSGTQLSVL.